Listed below are T cell receptor beta chains from one sample, sequenced in a study of shared T cell receptors in the human thymus. Clones were read by immunoSEQ multiplex PCR, and TCRdb kept only the in-frame ones, dropping some. The repertoire holds 700,000 to 750,000 clones, with approximately 85% as singletons. These same records also appear under a second study, on human thymus T cells.

The sample taken for sequencing was thymocytes. These receptors were taken from a girl under three years old with a congenital heart defect. Each CDR3 is given without its conserved first and last residue.

J gene: TRBJ2-7
V gene: TRBV6-6
CDR3 protein: ASSTGSTYEQY

J gene: TRBJ2-2
V gene: TRBV7-8
CDR3 protein: ASSSERRSGYTGELF

J gene: TRBJ1-1
V gene: TRBV20-1
CDR3 protein: SAETGVGAF

J gene: TRBJ1-5
V gene: TRBV27
CDR3 protein: ASSLSFPKREWRNQPQH

J gene: TRBJ2-2
V gene: TRBV6-5
CDR3 protein: ASSGTGGRGGELF

J gene: TRBJ1-6
V gene: TRBV29-1
CDR3 protein: SVQVDNSPLH

J gene: TRBJ2-7
V gene: TRBV27
CDR3 protein: AGSLRGPYEQY

J gene: TRBJ1-5
V gene: TRBV4-1
CDR3 protein: ASSQDINRGGNQPQH

J gene: TRBJ1-2
V gene: TRBV12-5
CDR3 protein: ASGFGTANYGYT

J gene: TRBJ2-7
V gene: TRBV2
CDR3 protein: ASSEALGSGGAPYEQY

J gene: TRBJ1-2
V gene: TRBV7-9
CDR3 protein: ASSQRDRGLYECGYT

J gene: TRBJ1-4
V gene: TRBV5-4
CDR3 protein: ASSWGGRGEKLF

J gene: TRBJ1-4
V gene: TRBV5-1
CDR3 protein: ASSLVGDGGEKLF

J gene: TRBJ1-1
V gene: TRBV6-6
CDR3 protein: ASSRTGGGYTEAF

J gene: TRBJ1-4
V gene: TRBV4-1
CDR3 protein: ASSHAPRQGYEKLF

J gene: TRBJ1-1
V gene: TRBV6-5
CDR3 protein: ASSRNREGTEAF

J gene: TRBJ1-5
V gene: TRBV28
CDR3 protein: ASSLYPQAPENQPQH

J gene: TRBJ1-2
V gene: TRBV5-1
CDR3 protein: ASSLAPHLDGGYGYT

J gene: TRBJ1-2
V gene: TRBV5-6
CDR3 protein: ASSLGGTLGGYGYT

J gene: TRBJ2-7
V gene: TRBV5-1
CDR3 protein: ASSRRPLGDYEQY

J gene: TRBJ2-6
V gene: TRBV5-4
CDR3 protein: ASRSSGANVLT

J gene: TRBJ1-5
V gene: TRBV5-6
CDR3 protein: ASSQGTGEGNQPQH

J gene: TRBJ1-4
V gene: TRBV9
CDR3 protein: ASSGRQGSNEKLF

J gene: TRBJ1-2
V gene: TRBV5-6
CDR3 protein: ASSFYSDGYT

J gene: TRBJ1-1
V gene: TRBV6-5
CDR3 protein: ASSPIRGLNTEAF

J gene: TRBJ1-5
V gene: TRBV15
CDR3 protein: ATSRETFWTGPTYSNQPQH

J gene: TRBJ2-1
V gene: TRBV7-6
CDR3 protein: ASSFSGGAGLYNEQF

J gene: TRBJ1-1
V gene: TRBV5-4
CDR3 protein: ASSQAFGTMNTEAF

J gene: TRBJ1-5
V gene: TRBV2
CDR3 protein: ASTPGHISVYSNQPQH

J gene: TRBJ2-7
V gene: TRBV19
CDR3 protein: ASSSPGPYEQY

J gene: TRBJ1-5
V gene: TRBV27
CDR3 protein: ASSGAPTGSGQPQH

J gene: TRBJ1-2
V gene: TRBV4-1
CDR3 protein: ASSPQGQDGYT

J gene: TRBJ2-7
V gene: TRBV2
CDR3 protein: ASSHRGATYEQY

J gene: TRBJ1-4
V gene: TRBV2
CDR3 protein: ASSEGQVSEKLF

J gene: TRBJ1-1
V gene: TRBV19
CDR3 protein: ASILRDGTEAF

J gene: TRBJ2-5
V gene: TRBV6-5
CDR3 protein: ASSYSSGHRETQY

J gene: TRBJ2-7
V gene: TRBV19
CDR3 protein: ASSTRETEQY

J gene: TRBJ2-1
V gene: TRBV7-2
CDR3 protein: ASSLVEAGAVEQF

J gene: TRBJ2-5
V gene: TRBV14
CDR3 protein: ASSERPRGLGETQY

J gene: TRBJ2-7
V gene: TRBV27
CDR3 protein: ASSSLAGTSYEQY

J gene: TRBJ1-2
V gene: TRBV28
CDR3 protein: ASSPGGYGYT

J gene: TRBJ1-1
V gene: TRBV7-2
CDR3 protein: ASSLEGTGAMNTEAF

J gene: TRBJ1-3
V gene: TRBV6-5
CDR3 protein: ASSYSGDPGNTIY

J gene: TRBJ2-7
V gene: TRBV6-6
CDR3 protein: ASSSGTGLTYEQY

J gene: TRBJ2-3
V gene: TRBV12-5
CDR3 protein: ASGSSGLSTDTQY

J gene: TRBJ2-7
V gene: TRBV7-9
CDR3 protein: ASSQVTGTGY

J gene: TRBJ1-5
V gene: TRBV30
CDR3 protein: AWSYPGQGIGLPQH